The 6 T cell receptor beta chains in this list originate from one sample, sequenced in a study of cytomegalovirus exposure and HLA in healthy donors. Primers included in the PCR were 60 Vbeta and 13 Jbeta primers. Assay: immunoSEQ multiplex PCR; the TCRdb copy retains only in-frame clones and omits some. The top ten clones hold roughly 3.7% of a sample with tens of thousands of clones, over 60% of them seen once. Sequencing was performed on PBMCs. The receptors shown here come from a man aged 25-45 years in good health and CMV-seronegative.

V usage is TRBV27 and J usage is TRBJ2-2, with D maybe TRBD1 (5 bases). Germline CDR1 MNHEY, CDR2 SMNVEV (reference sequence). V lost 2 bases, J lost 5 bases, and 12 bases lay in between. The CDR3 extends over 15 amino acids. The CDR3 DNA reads TGTGCCAGCAGTTTAAGCATAGGGGTGACCGGGGAGCTGTTTTTT. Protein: CASSLSIGVTGELFF.

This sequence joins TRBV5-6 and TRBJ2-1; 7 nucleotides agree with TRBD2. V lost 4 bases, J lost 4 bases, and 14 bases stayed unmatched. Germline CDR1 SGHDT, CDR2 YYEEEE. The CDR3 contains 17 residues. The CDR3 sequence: CASSPVGGGLLYNEQFF. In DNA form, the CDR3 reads TGTGCCAGCAGCCCAGTCGGCGGGGGACTACTTTACAATGAGCAGTTCTTC.

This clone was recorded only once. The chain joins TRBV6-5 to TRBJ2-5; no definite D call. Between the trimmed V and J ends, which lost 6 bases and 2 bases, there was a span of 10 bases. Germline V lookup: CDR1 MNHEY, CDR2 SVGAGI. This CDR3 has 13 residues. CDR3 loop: CASSRVRQETQYF. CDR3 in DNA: TGTGCCAGCAGCAGAGTGAGGCAAGAGACCCAGTACTTC.

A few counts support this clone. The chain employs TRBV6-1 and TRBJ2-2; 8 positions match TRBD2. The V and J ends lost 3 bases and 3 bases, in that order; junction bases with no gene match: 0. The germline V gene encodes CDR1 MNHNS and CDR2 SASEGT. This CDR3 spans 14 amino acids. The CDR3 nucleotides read TGTGCCAGCAGTGACGGGAGGGACACCGGGGAGCTGTTTTTT. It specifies CASSDGRDTGELFF.

The CDR3 region is CASSTGTSGRPATYEQYF. CDR3 nucleotide sequence: TGTGCCAGTAGTACCGGGACTAGCGGGAGGCCCGCAACCTACGAGCAGTACTTC. The chain couples TRBV19 to TRBJ2-7; 15 nucleotides agree with TRBD2. V lost 4 bases and J lost 2; bases outside the gene matches: 9. The CDR3 sequence is 18 residues long. Germline loops: CDR1 LNHDA, CDR2 SQIVND (reference sequence). Combining the CDR3 with reference TRBV19 and TRBJ2-7 gives the whole variable domain DGGITQSPKYLFRKEGQNVTLSCEQNLNHDAMYWYRQDPGQGLRLIYYSQIVNDFQKGDIAEGYSVSREKKESFPLTVTSAQKNPTAFYLCASSTGTSGRPATYEQYFGPGTRLTVT.

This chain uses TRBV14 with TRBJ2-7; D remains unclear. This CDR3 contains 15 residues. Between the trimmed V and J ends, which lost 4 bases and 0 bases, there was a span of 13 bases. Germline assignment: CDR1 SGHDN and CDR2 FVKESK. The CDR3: CASSLLPGSSYEQYF. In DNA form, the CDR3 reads TGTGCCAGCAGCCTCCTCCCCGGTAGCTCCTACGAGCAGTACTTC. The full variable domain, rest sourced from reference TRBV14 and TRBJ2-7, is EAGVTQFPSHSVIEKGQTVTLRCDPISGHDNLYWYRRVMGKEIKFLLHFVKESKQDESGMPNNRFLAERTGGTYSTLKVQPAELEDSGVYFCASSLLPGSSYEQYFGPGTRLTVT.